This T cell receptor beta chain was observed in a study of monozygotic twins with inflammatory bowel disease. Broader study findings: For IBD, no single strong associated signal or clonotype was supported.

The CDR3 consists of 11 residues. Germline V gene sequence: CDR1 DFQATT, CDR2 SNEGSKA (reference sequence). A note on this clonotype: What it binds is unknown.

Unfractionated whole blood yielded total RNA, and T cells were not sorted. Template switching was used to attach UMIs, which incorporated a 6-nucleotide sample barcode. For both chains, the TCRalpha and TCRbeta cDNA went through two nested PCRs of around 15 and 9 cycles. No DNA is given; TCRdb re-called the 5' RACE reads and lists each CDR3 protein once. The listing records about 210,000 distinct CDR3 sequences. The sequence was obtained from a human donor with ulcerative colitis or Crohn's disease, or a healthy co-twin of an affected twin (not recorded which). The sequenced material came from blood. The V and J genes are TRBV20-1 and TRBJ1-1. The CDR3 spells CSPRTGTEAFF.